A single sample gave rise to the 10 T cell receptor beta chains below, sequenced in a study of blood T cell repertoires in COVID-19. Profiled with immunoSEQ multiplex PCR; TCRdb holds only in-frame clones, not every one. This sample has 250,000 to 350,000 clones, with about 89% found just once. The sequenced material came from peripheral blood. The receptors here all came from a woman aged 50 to 60 who had recovered from COVID-19.

This chain joins TRBV5-1 and TRBJ2-7; 7 bases align to TRBD1. V shed 4 bases, J shed 0 bases, and the junction held 7 bases outside the gene matches. Germline V gene lookup returns CDR1 SGHRS and CDR2 YFSETQ. The CDR3 sequence is 15 residues long. The CDR3 loop reads CASSPGQASSYEQYF. Here the CDR3 DNA reads TGCGCCAGCAGCCCTGGACAGGCGAGCTCCTACGAGCAGTACTTC.

In this sample, this clone turned up a few times. The chain combines TRBV7-2 with TRBJ1-5; possibly TRBD1 for D (5 bases). The V gene's germline CDR1 is SGHTA and CDR2 FQGNSA. This CDR3 has 16 amino acids. Trimming stripped 2 bases from V and 7 bases from J, with 18 bases between. CDR3 nucleotide sequence: TGTGCCAGCAGCTTATATGGGGGGGATCCGGCGCAGCCCCAGCATTTT. It is translated as CASSLYGGDPAQPQHF.

The J gene is TRBJ2-1, the V gene TRBV30; maybe TRBD1 (7 bases). The CDR3 totals 12 residues. Germline V lookup: CDR1 GTSNPN, CDR2 SVGIG (reference sequence). The V end lost 1 base, the J end lost 13 bases, and 14 bases lay between the germline ends. In nucleotides, the CDR3 is TGTGCCTGGAGTGCGAACAGGGGAGGACAGTTCTTC. Translation: CAWSANRGGQFF.

V is TRBV7-8 and J is TRBJ2-7; 9 bases agree with TRBD2. Germline V gene sequence: CDR1 SGHVS, CDR2 FQNEAQ. Unmatched junction bases numbered 9, after V lost 5 bases and J lost 4 bases. This CDR3 comprises 15 residues. CDR3 sequence (DNA): TGTGCCAGCAGCCCGGGGGGACTAGCCGCGTACGAGCAGTACTTC. This encodes CASSPGGLAAYEQYF.

This rearrangement joins TRBV5-1 to TRBJ2-3, with 11 positions matching TRBD1. The germline V gene encodes CDR1 SGHRS and CDR2 YFSETQ. This CDR3 has 15 amino acids. V shed 4 bases, J shed 5 bases, and the junction held 6 bases outside the gene matches. The CDR3 spells CASSLGQGAGDTQYF. The DNA for the CDR3 is TGCGCCAGCAGCCTCGGACAGGGGGCTGGAGATACGCAGTATTTT.

J is TRBJ2-7 and V is TRBV4-3, with D possibly TRBD2 on 5 matching bases. The germline V and J ends were trimmed by 0 bases and 5 bases, with 14 bases remaining between them. Per the germline V gene, CDR1 is LGHNA and CDR2 is YSLEER. The CDR3 is made up of 15 amino acids. The CDR3 nucleotides read TGCGCCAGCAGCCAAGACGGTCTAGCCTACCACGAGCAGTACTTC. Protein sequence: CASSQDGLAYHEQYF.

The chain recombines TRBV11-2 with TRBJ1-1; perhaps TRBD1 as D (5 bases). Trimming removed 5 bases at V and 3 bases at J, with 10 bases between. This CDR3 spans 13 amino acids. CDR1 is SGHAT and CDR2 is FQNNGV in the germline V gene. As DNA, the CDR3 is TGTGCCAGCAGCCTAACCAGGGACACTGAAGCTTTCTTT. Translated: CASSLTRDTEAFF.

V is TRBV3-1 (or the pseudogene TRBV3-2) and J is TRBJ2-1, with 7 nucleotides matching TRBD2. With V trimmed by 1 base and J by 8 bases, 11 bases remained unmatched. The CDR3 covers 16 residues. Germline-derived CDR1 and CDR2 are LGHDT and YNNKEL (reference sequence). CDR3 coding DNA: TGTGCCAGCAGCCAAGTGTTAAGAAGCGGGGACGATGAGCAGTTCTTC. Its protein product is CASSQVLRSGDDEQFF.

The chain carries TRBV5-4 and TRBJ2-7, with 10 bases fitting TRBD1. The V gene end was trimmed by 3 bases and the J gene end by 6 bases; junction bases not matched to a gene: 9. CDR3 size: 15 residues. CDR1 is SGHNT and CDR2 is YYREEE in the germline V gene (reference sequence). CDR3 residues: CASSSTGTGVSEQYF. The CDR3 DNA reads TGTGCCAGCAGCTCGACCGGGACAGGGGTCTCCGAGCAGTACTTC.

The rearrangement joins TRBV30 to TRBJ1-1; D possibly corresponds to TRBD1 (6 bases). The CDR3 consists of 16 residues. Germline V gene sequence: CDR1 GTSNPN, CDR2 SVGIG (reference sequence). The V end was cut by 0 bases, the J end by 9 bases, with 23 bases between. DNA for the CDR3: TGTGCCTGGAGTGTAGGACAGCCATTGGGTTGGGGAAAAGCTTTCTTT. Protein sequence: CAWSVGQPLGWGKAFF.